This T cell receptor (beta chain) derives from a study of metastatic and nonmetastatic thyroid tumors. No treatment had been given to any patient before thyroid surgery. Deletions cut 0 bases from V and 7 bases from J, with 16 bases between. Germline loops: CDR1 LGHDT, CDR2 YNNKEL (reference sequence). This CDR3 is 16 amino acids long. TCRdb re-processed the PCR reads through MiXCR. The data show approximately 35,000 clones, with approximately 16% seen just once and 19% held by the top ten. Sequencing was carried out using blood. This chain uses TRBV3-1 with TRBJ2-1; D gene uncertain. The sequence was collected from a male donor with papillary thyroid cancer or a benign thyroid nodule (not recorded which). Some clones in this sample may be carry-over from other donors' samples. The DNA of the CDR3 is TGTGCCAGCAGCCAAGAAGTAGGCGTGAGTCCAAATGAGCAGTTCTTC. Translating it yields CASSQEVGVSPNEQFF.